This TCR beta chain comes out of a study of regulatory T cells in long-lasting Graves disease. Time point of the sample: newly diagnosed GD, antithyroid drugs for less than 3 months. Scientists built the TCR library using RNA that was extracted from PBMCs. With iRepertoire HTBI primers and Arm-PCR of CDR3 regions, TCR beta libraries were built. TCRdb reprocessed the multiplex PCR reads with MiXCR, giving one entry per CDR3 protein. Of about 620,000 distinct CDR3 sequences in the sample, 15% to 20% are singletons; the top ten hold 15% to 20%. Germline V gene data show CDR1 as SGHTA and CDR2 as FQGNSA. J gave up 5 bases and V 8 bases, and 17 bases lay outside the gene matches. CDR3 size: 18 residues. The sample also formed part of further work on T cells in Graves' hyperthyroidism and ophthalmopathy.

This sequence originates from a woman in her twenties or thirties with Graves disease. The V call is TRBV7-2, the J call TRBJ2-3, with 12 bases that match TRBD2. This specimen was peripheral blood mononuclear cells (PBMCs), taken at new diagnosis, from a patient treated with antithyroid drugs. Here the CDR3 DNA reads TGTGCCAGCTCACCACTCCCGACTAGCGGGAGTCAGGGAGATACGCAGTATTTT. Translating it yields CASSPLPTSGSQGDTQYF. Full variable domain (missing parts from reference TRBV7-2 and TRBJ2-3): GAGVSQSPSNKVTEKGKDVELRCDPISGHTALYWYRQSLGQGLEFLIYFQGNSAPDKSGLPSDRFSAERTGGSVSTLTIQRTQQEDSAVYLCASSPLPTSGSQGDTQYFGPGTRLTVL.